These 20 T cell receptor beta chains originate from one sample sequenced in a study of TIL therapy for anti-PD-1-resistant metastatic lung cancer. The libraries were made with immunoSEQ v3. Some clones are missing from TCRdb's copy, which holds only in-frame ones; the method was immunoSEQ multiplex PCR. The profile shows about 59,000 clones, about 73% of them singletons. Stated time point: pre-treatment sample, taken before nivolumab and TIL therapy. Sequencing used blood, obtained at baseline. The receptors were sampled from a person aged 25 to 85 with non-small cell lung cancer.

CDR3: CASSLATYEQYF. The CDR3 nucleotides are TGTGCCAGCAGCCTTGCAACCTACGAGCAGTACTTC. J is TRBJ2-5 and V is TRBV5-4; unclear D gene. The better agreement between TRBJ2-7 and the DNA end casts doubt on the J call. Germline lookup yields CDR1 SGHNT and CDR2 YYREEE (reference sequence). CDR3 length equals 12 residues.

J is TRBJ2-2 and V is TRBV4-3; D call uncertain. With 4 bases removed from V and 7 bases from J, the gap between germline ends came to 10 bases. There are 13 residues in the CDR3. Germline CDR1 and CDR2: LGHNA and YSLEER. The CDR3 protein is CASSPWRGGELFF. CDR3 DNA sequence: TGCGCCAGCAGCCCTTGGAGAGGCGGGGAGCTGTTTTTT.

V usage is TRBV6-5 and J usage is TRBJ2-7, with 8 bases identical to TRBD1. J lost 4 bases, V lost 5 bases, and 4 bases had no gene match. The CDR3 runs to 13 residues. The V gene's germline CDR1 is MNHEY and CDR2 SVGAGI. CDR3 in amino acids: CASSLRGRYEQYF. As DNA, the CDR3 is TGTGCCAGCAGTCTCAGGGGGCGATACGAGCAGTACTTC.

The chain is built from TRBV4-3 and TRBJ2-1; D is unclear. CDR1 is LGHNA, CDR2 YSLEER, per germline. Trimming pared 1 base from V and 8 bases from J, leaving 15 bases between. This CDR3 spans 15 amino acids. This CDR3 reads CASSQAGSKVDEQFF. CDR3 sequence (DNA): TGCGCCAGCAGCCAAGCGGGTTCCAAGGTGGATGAGCAGTTCTTC.

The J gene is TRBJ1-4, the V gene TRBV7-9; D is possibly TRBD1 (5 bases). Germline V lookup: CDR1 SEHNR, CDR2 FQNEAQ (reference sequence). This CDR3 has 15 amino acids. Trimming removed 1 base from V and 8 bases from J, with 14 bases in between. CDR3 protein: CASSLVSRAGEKLFF. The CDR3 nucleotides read TGTGCCAGCAGCTTAGTGTCCAGGGCAGGGGAAAAACTGTTTTTT.

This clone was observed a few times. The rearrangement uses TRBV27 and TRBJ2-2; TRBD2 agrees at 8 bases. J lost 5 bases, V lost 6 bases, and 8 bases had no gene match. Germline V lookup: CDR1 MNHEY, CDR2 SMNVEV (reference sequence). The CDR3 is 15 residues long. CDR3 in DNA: TGTGCCAGCAGACTACTAGCGGTTGGAACCGGGGAGCTGTTTTTT. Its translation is CASRLLAVGTGELFF.

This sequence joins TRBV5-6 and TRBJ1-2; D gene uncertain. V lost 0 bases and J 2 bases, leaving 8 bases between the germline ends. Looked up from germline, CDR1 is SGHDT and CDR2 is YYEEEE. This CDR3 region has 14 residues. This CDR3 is CASSLVTSNYGYTF. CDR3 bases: TGTGCCAGCAGCTTGGTAACGTCGAACTATGGCTACACCTTC.

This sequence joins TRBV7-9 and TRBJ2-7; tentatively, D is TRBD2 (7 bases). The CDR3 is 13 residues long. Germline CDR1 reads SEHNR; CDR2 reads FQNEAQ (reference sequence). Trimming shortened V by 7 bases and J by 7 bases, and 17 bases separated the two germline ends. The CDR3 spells CASTPRGEGEQYF. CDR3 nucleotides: TGTGCCAGCACCCCGAGGGGGGAGGGAGAGCAGTACTTC. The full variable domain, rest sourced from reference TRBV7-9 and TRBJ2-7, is DTGVSQNPRHKITKRGQNVTFRCDPISEHNRLYWYRQTLGQGPEFLTYFQNEAQLEKSRLLSDRFSAERPKGSFSTLEIQRTEQGDSAMYLCASTPRGEGEQYFGPGTRLTVT.

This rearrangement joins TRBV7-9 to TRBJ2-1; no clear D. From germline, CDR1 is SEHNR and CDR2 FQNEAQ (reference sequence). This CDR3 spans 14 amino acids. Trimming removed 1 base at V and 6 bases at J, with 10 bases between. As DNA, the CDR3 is TGTGCCAGCAGCTTAGTTCTCAGTGGCAATGAGCAGTTCTTC. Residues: CASSLVLSGNEQFF.

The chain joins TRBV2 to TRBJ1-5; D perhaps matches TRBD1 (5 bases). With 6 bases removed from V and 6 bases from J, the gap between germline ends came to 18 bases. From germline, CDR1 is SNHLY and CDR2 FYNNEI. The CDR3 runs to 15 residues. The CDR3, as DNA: TGTGCCAGCAGACCAGGGACTTCGGAGAGTCAGCCCCAGCATTTT. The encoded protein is CASRPGTSESQPQHF.

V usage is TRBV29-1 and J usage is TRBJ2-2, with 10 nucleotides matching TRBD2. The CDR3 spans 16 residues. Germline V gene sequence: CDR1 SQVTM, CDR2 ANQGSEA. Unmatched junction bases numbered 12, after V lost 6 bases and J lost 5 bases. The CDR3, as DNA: TGCAGCGTGGACGGACTAGCGGAGGGGGGTACCGGGGAGCTGTTTTTT. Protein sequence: CSVDGLAEGGTGELFF.

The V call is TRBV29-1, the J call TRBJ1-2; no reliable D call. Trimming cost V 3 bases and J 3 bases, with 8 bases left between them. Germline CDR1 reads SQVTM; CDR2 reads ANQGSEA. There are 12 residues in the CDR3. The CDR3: CSVERDDYGYTF. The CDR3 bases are TGCAGCGTTGAGAGGGATGACTATGGCTACACCTTC.

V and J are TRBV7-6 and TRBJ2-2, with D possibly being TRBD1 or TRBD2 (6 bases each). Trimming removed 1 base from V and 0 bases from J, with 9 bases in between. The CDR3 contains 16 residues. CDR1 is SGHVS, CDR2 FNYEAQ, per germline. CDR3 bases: TGTGCCAGCAGCTTAGGAGGGGGGTCGAACACCGGGGAGCTGTTTTTT. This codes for CASSLGGGSNTGELFF.

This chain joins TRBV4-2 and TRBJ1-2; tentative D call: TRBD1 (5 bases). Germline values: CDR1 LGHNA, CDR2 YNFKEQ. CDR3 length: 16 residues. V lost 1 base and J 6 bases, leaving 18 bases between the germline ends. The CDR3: CASSQVFSTDRNGYTF. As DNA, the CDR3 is TGTGCCAGCAGCCAAGTTTTTTCGACAGACAGAAATGGCTACACCTTC.

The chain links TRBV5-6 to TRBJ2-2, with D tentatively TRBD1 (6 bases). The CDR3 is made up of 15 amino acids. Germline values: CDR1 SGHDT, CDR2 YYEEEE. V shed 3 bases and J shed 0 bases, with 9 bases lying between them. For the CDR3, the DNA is TGTGCCAGCAGCTCGGGACAAGCGAACACCGGGGAGCTGTTTTTT. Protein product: CASSSGQANTGELFF.

CDR3 nucleotides: TGTGCCAGCAGGGCTAGCGGGAGTGTGAACACCGGGGAGCTGTTTTTT. Translated: CASRASGSVNTGELFF. This chain uses TRBV7-2 with TRBJ2-2; 10 bases fit TRBD2. The CDR3 contains 16 residues. Germline V gives CDR1 SGHTA, CDR2 FQGNSA. V lost 6 bases and J lost 1; bases outside the gene matches: 5.

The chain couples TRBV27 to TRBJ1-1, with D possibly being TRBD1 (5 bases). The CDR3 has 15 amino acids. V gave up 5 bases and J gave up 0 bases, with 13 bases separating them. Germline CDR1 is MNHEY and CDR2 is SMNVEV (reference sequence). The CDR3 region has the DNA TGTGCCAGCAGTACCTTAGGGGTAGTGAACACTGAAGCTTTCTTT. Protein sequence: CASSTLGVVNTEAFF.

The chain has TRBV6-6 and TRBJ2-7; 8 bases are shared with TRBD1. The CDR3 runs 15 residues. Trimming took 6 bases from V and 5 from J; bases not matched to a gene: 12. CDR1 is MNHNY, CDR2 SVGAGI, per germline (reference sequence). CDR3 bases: TGTGCCAGCAGCGATCAGGGGGCGGAGTGGGACGAGCAGTACTTC. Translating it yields CASSDQGAEWDEQYF.

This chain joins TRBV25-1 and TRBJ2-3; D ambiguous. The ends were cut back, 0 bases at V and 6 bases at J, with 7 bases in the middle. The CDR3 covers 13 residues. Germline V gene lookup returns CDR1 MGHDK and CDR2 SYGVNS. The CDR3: CASSEYIRDTQYF. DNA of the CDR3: TGTGCCAGCAGTGAATATATTCGGGATACGCAGTATTTT.

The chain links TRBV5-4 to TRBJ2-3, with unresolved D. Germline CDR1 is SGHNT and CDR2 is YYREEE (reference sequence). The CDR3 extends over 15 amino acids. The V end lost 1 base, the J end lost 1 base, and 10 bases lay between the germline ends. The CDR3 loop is CASSLWVLGTDTQYF. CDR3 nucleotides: TGTGCCAGCAGCTTGTGGGTGTTGGGCACAGATACGCAGTATTTT.